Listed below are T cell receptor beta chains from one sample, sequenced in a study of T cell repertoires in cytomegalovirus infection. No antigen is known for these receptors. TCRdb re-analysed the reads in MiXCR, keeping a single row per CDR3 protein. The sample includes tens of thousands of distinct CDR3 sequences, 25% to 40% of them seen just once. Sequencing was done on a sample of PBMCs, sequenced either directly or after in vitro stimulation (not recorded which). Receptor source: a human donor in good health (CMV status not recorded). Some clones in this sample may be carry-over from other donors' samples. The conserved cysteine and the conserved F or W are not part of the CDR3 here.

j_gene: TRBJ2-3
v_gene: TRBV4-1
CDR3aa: ASSETKQGAGTDTQY

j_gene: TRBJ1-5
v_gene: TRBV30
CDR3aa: AWREARGPMMYQPQH

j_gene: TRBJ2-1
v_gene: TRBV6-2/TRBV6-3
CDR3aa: ASSYQVEQF

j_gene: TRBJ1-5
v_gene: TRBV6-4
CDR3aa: ASRRGGSNQPQH

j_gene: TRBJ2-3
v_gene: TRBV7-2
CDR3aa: ASSTSTDTQY

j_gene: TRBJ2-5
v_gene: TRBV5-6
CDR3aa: ASSLGQGGETQY

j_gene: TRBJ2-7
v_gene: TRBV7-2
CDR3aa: ASSSTGLNPWEQY

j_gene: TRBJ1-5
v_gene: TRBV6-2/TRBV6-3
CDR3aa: ASSYSAYSNQPQH

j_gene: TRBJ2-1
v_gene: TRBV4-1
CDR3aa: ASSPSPGRSYNEQF

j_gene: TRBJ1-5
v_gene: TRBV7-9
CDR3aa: ASSPSGIGNQPQH

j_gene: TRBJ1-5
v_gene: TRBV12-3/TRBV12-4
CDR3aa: ASSSLGWANNQPQH

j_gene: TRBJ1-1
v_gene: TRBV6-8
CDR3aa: ASSLGTISTWTEAF

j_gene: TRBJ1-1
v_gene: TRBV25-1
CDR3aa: ASSEYELGDTEAF